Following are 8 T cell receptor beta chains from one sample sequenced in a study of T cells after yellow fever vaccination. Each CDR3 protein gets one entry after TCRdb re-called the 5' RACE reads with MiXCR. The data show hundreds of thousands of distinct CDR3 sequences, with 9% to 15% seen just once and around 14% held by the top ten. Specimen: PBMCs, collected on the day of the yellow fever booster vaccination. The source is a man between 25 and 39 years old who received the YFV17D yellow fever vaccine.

The CDR3 here is CASSLDEGNTEAFF. CDR3 DNA sequence: TGTGCCAGCAGCTTAGATGAGGGGAACACTGAAGCTTTCTTT. V gene TRBV7-7 combines with J gene TRBJ1-1; D remains unclear. V was shortened by 1 base and J by 1 base, with 7 bases between the two germline ends. CDR1 and CDR2 (germline): SSHAT, FNYEAQ (reference sequence). The CDR3 runs 14 residues.

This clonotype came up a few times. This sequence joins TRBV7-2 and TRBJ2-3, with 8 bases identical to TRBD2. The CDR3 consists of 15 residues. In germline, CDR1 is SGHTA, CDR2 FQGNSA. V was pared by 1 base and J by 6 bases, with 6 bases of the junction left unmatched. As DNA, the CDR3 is TGTGCCAGCAGCTTAGGTACGGGAGGGCCGGATACGCAGTATTTT. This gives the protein CASSLGTGGPDTQYF. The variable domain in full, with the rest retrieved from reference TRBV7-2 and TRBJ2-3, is GAGVSQSPSNKVTEKGKDVELRCDPISGHTALYWYRQSLGQGLEFLIYFQGNSAPDKSGLPSDRFSAERTGGSVSTLTIQRTQQEDSAVYLCASSLGTGGPDTQYFGPGTRLTVL.

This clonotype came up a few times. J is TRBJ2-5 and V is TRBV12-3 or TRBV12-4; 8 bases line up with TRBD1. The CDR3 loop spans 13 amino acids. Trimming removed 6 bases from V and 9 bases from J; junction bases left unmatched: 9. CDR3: CASSPGTGWAQYF. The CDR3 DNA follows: TGTGCCAGCAGCCCCGGGACAGGTTGGGCCCAGTACTTC.

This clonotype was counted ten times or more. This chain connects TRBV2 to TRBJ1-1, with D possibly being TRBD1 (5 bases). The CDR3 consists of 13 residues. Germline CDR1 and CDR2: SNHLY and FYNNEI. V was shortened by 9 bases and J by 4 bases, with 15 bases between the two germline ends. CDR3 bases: TGTGCCAGTGACATGTCCGGGGGCACTGAAGCTTTCTTT. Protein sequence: CASDMSGGTEAFF.

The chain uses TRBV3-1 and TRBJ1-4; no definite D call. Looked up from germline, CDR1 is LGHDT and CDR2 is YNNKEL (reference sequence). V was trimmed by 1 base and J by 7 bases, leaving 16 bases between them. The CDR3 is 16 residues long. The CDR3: CASSQGGVGFLEKLFF. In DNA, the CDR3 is TGTGCCAGCAGCCAAGGAGGAGTCGGGTTTCTTGAAAAACTGTTTTTT.

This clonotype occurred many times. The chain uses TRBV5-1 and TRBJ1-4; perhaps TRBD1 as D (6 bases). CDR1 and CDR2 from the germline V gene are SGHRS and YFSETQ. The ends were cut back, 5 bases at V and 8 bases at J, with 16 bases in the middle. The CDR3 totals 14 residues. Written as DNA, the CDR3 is TGCGCCAGCAGAGTTGCAGGGGTAGAAGAAAAACTGTTTTTT. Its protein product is CASRVAGVEEKLFF. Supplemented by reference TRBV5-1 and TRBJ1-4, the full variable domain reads KAGVTQTPRYLIKTRGQQVTLSCSPISGHRSVSWYQQTPGQGLQFLFEYFSETQRNKGNFPGRFSGRQFSNSRSEMNVSTLELGDSALYLCASRVAGVEEKLFFGSGTQLSVL.

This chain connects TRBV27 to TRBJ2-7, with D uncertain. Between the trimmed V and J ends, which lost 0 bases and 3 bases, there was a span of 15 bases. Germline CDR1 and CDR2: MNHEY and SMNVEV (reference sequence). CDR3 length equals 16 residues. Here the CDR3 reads CASSLSPGPPLYEQYF. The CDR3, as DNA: TGTGCCAGCAGTTTATCCCCCGGGCCGCCCCTCTACGAGCAGTACTTC.

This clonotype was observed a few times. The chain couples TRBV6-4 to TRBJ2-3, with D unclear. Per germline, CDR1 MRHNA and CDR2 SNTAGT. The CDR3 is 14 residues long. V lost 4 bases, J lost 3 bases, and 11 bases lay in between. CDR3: CASSATATTDTQYF. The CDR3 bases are TGTGCCAGCAGTGCGACGGCTACAACAGATACGCAGTATTTT.